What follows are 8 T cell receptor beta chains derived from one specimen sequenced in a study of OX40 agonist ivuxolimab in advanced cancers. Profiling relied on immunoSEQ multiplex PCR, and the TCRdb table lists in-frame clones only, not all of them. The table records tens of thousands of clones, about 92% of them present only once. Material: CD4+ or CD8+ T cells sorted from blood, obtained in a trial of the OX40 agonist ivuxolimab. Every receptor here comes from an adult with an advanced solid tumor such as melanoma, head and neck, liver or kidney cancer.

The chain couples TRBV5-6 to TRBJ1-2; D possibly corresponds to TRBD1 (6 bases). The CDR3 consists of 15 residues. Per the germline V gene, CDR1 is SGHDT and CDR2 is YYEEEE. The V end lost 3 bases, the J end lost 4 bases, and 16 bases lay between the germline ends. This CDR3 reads CASSWEEGGVYGYTF. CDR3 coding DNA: TGTGCCAGCAGCTGGGAAGAGGGGGGCGTCTATGGCTACACCTTC.

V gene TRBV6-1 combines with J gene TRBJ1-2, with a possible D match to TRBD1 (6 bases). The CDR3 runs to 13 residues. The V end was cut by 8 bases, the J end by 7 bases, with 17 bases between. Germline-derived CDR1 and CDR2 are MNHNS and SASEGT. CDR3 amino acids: CASVETGLRGYTF. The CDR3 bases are TGTGCCAGCGTGGAGACAGGCCTGCGTGGCTACACCTTC.

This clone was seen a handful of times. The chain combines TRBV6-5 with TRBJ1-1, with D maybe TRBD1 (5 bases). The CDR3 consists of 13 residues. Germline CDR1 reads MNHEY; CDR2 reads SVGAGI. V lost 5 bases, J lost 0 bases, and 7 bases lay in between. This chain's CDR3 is CASSQGLNTEAFF. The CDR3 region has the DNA TGTGCCAGCAGTCAGGGACTGAACACTGAAGCTTTCTTT.

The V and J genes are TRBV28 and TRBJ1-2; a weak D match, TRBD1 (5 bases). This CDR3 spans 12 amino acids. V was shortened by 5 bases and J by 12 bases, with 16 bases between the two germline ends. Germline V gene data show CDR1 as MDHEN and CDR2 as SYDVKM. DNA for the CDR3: TGTGCCAGCAGTCCCCCCCGGGGGGTCGACACCTTC. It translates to CASSPPRGVDTF.

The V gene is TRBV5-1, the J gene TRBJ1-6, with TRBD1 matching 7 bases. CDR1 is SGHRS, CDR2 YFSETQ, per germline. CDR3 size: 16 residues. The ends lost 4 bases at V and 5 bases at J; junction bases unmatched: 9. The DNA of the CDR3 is TGCGCCAGCAGCCCCGTAGGAGGGGGCAATAATTCACCCCTCCACTTT. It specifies CASSPVGGGNNSPLHF.

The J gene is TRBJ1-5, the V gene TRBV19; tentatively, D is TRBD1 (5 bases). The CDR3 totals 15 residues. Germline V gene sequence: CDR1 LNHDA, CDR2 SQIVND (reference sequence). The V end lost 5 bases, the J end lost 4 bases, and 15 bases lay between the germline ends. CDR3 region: CASSASGIGNQPQHF. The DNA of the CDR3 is TGTGCCAGTAGTGCCTCAGGGATAGGTAATCAGCCCCAGCATTTT.

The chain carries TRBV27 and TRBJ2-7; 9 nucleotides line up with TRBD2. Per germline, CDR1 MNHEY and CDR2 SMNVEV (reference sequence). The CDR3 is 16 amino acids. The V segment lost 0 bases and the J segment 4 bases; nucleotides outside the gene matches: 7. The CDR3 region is CASSLSATLAGYEQYF. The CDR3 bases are TGTGCCAGCAGTTTATCAGCGACCCTAGCGGGGTACGAGCAGTACTTC.

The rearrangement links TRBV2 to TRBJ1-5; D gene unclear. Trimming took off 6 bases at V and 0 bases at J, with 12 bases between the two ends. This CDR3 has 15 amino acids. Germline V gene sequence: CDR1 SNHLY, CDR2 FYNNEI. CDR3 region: CASRFGIYSNQPQHF. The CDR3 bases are TGTGCCAGCAGATTCGGGATTTATAGCAATCAGCCCCAGCATTTT.